This TCR beta chain emerged from a study of T cells in Graves' hyperthyroidism and ophthalmopathy. General observations from the study: Ophthalmopathy and stable hyperthyroidism were separated by a 13 V-J model.

After removal of 8 bases from V and 3 bases from J, the junction contained 8 bases not matched to a gene. Germline V gene data show CDR1 as ENHRY and CDR2 as SYGVKD. The CDR3 runs 14 residues. This clonotype came up many times. Antigen: not known. RNA transcripts yielded amplified TCR beta CDR3 regions. The TCR CDR3 first-round RT-PCR relied on the HTBI primer set. TCRdb re-called the multiplex PCR reads through MiXCR, storing one row per CDR3 protein. Altogether approximately 610,000 distinct CDR3 sequences are present, approximately 14% being singletons, with the ten largest covering 3.5% to 4.5%. The study based diagnoses on clinical symptoms, serum thyroxine and TRAb, thyroid ultrasound and orbital computed tomography. PBMCs stemmed from more than 7.5 ml fresh peripheral blood.

Sequencing used blood. The TCR originated in a woman aged 35 to 49 with Graves' ophthalmopathy. The rearrangement joins TRBV10-3 to TRBJ1-1, with 8 positions matching TRBD1. This CDR3 is CAIGGTGRDTEAFF. DNA of the CDR3: TGTGCCATCGGAGGGACAGGAAGGGACACTGAAGCTTTCTTT.